This T cell receptor (beta chain) comes out of a study of blood T cell repertoires in COVID-19. For the study at large: The United States, Italy and Spain were the sources of the acute and convalescent COVID-19 samples. The cDNA or gDNA used as material had been derived from T cells, B-cell-depleted T cells, or PBMCs.

The germline V and J ends were trimmed by 5 bases and 8 bases, with 15 bases remaining between them. Germline V lookup: CDR1 GTSNPN, CDR2 SVGIG (reference sequence). The CDR3 runs 12 residues. In the original workflow: Researchers report that nucleated cell counts were estimated from reference gene primer amplification. Only in-frame clones appear in the TCRdb table, and some are missing; sequencing was by immunoSEQ multiplex PCR. V and J calls and clone size come straight from that table; D and trimming were deduced from the DNA. The sample records some 260,000 clones, 88% being singletons. The sample taken for sequencing was peripheral blood. This TCR derives from a woman under 40 with acute or convalescent COVID-19. V and J are TRBV30 and TRBJ1-2; a weak D match, TRBD1 (6 bases). The CDR3 region is CAWAGGGYGYTF. CDR3 in DNA: TGTGCCTGGGCGGGAGGGGGTTACGGCTACACCTTC.